The present T cell receptor beta chain was sequenced within a study of early T cells in non-severe SARS-CoV-2 infection. The overall study: Bulk RNA from unsorted whole blood was sequenced; chains were unpaired.

The CDR3 has 18 amino acids. V dropped 4 bases and J dropped 5 bases, with 24 bases sitting between them. Germline loops: CDR1 LGHNA, CDR2 YSLEER. TCRdb independently ran MiXCR on the 5' RACE reads; one entry per CDR3 protein. The repertoire holds around 39,000 distinct CDR3 sequences, roughly 7.9% seen once, with around 11% in the top ten. This clonotype turned up a few times. The material was whole blood, obtained at baseline. The chain uses TRBV4-3 and TRBJ2-1; a weak D match, TRBD1 (5 bases). This clonotype was sampled from an adult who was a healthcare worker with PCR-confirmed SARS-CoV-2 infection or an uninfected control (not recorded which). The CDR3 here is CASSRTRRAQAGNNEQFF. CDR3 bases: TGCGCCAGCAGCCGAACCCGAAGGGCGCAGGCAGGGAACAATGAGCAGTTCTTC.